One T cell receptor beta chain is described in this entry. Antigen specificity is unknown. This specimen comes from a study of naive CD8 T cells in extremely preterm neonates. CDR1 is GTSNPN, CDR2 SVGIG, per germline (reference sequence). Trimming took off 3 bases at V and 4 bases at J, with 12 bases between the two ends. The CDR3 runs 14 residues. Study results and limitations: CDR3 nucleotide sharing was approximately 2.9% in preterm, 0.4% to 0.45% term, around 0.03% children, 0.008% to 0.01% adults.

Blood donors were healthy children aged about 16-60 months and healthy nonsmoking adults. The method was immunoSEQ multiplex PCR; TCRdb's version includes in-frame clones alone and lacks a portion of them. The data contain a few thousand clones, approximately 97% of them singletons. The genes are TRBV30 and TRBJ2-2; D perhaps matches TRBD2 (6 bases). What was sequenced was naive CD8+ T cells from blood. The receptor's source is a human donor in good health. CDR3 nucleotide sequence: TGTGCCTGGAGCCATAGCGGAGGCACCGGGGAGCTGTTTTTT. It translates to CAWSHSGGTGELFF.